This T cell receptor beta chain was captured by sequencing in a study of long-term antiretroviral therapy in people with HIV (dated by TCRdb to between 2021 and 2022). Broadly, across the study: The earliest samples were collected roughly a decade before the 2015 WHO recommendation for immediate ART, at a time when ART was usually postponed until CD4 counts fell. This retrospective serial study examined whether starting ART and sustained HIV suppression were associated with changes in the composition and diversity of the TRB repertoire in peripheral blood. A total of roughly 200 cryopreserved PBMC samples came from approximately 30 adults with confirmed HIV infection and were collected serially over a mean of approximately six years (range 1-12). Among the 25 to 35 participants with HIV, ten to eleven were female. No cross-contamination during QIAcube processing turned up in test extractions that ran a monoclonal T-cell line alongside around 32 polyclonal samples.

Inclusion was restricted to participants for whom at least one PBMC sample before ART initiation and at least two post-ART samples were available. Treatment was received in the United States of America by all participants with HIV. Before DNA extraction, cryopreserved samples containing about 1-11 million PBMC were thawed and washed. At the time of the earliest PBMC sample, participants with HIV were aged between about 20 and 54 years. PBMC samples from each participant spanned 1-4 timepoints before ART initiation and 2-8 timepoints after ART initiation, with a median of 7 samples. For every participant, serial HIV viral load, CD4+ T-cell count, ART history and demographic data were obtained. Genomic DNA was extracted from unsorted PBMC with a Qiagen kit on a QIAcube, processed in batches of 12 samples. Comments on this clone: Its antigen is currently not known. Mismatch with germline at one junction end may stem from a read error.

The immunoSEQ hsTCRB v3.0 assay was used at survey level resolution for TRB variable region sequencing. TRB sequencing targeted a depth of about 40,000-55,000 T-cell genomes per sample. Pooled TRB libraries were sequenced on an Illumina MiSeq with a v3 150-cycle kit. Turning to the authors' computational methods: Analysis of repertoires was carried out in R inside a reproducible Nextflow workflow spanning QC, data transformation and analysis. LymphoSeq2, an R package for exploring AIRR-Seq data, was used to implement custom analyses. Several samples yielding fewer than 5000 total TRB sequences were excluded, leaving 150 to 200 analyzed HIV repertoires. Among the 180 or so HIV repertoires that were kept, some 60 were collected before ART initiation and roughly 130 were collected after ART initiation. Each repertoire was downsampled to 5000 TRB nucleotide sequences, and summary statistics were averaged across 100 downsampling iterations. Only TRB sequences with CDR3 regions of at least seven amino acids were retained for analysis. Diversity was assessed using a clonality score derived from Shannon entropy and using the Gini coefficient. In the repertoire networks, any two of the top 5000 CDR3 amino acid sequences were connected whenever the two sequences differed by an edit distance of one. For TRB CDR3 amino acid sequences, GLIPH2 was used to predict antigen specificity groups and MHC restriction. To flag known CMV, EBV, HIV or tissue antigen associations, CDR3 amino acid sequences were matched against VDJdb and McPAS-TCR. Pre-ART, post-ART and control groups were compared with Wilcoxon signed-rank tests and Holm-Bonferroni correction. In its TCRdb copy, this immuneACCESS table keeps in-frame sequences only and misses some clones. Where compared with another copy, unresolved V genes explain less than half of these, and the others have no known cause. The V and J calls and clone size come from that table; D and trimming were worked out from the DNA. The sample table lists 16,000 or so clones, approximately 88% of them with a count of one. The ten largest clones add up to 9.5% to 15% of the sample.

Results the study describes overall, beyond this receptor: Limited PBMC availability meant only the TCR beta chain was sequenced, without alpha chain pairing. Expanded TRB clones identified before ART initiation dominated the repertoire at all time points, although this dominance fluctuated and declined in many PLHIV after ART. CDR3 length ranges in HIV repertoires were narrower than in controls, and network structure suggested an antigen-experienced repertoire with only a slight naive shift after ART. Inferences about post-ART repertoire changes were limited because no data were available on ART adherence, viral resistance or therapy changes. Because pre-ART samples had limited cell numbers, profiling was done on unsorted PBMC rather than on sorted CD4+ and CD8+ T cells. The samples were dated from the mid-2000s to the late 2010s, and the ART regimens that were used may be less effective than current ART regimens. ART initiation was associated with a significant increase in TRB diversity, but diversity stayed significantly below transplant donor controls even after long-term ART.

The CDR3 runs 17 amino acids, cysteine and phenylalanine included. CDR3 DNA only is kept here, 51 bases in frame from base 1. As encoded in the germline V gene, CDR1 is SGHVS while CDR2 is FNYEAQ. The sample in question was unsorted PBMCs, obtained 0.7 years before starting antiretroviral therapy. The V gene is TRBV7-6 and the J gene is TRBJ2-7, with 7 middle bases fitting TRBD1. The source of this sequence is a man in his fifties with HIV. The sequence in DNA is TGTGCCAGCAGCATAGCTCACCACCGGGACAGACCCTACGAGCAGTACTTC. This gives the protein CASSIAHHRDRPYEQYF. With the rest looked up from the reference TRBV7-6 and TRBJ2-7 genes rather than sequenced, the full variable domain is GAGVSQSPRYKVTKRGQDVALRCDPISGHVSLYWYRQALGQGPEFLTYFNYEAQQDKSGLPNDRFSAERPEGSISTLTIQRTEQRDSAMYRCASSIAHHRDRPYEQYFGPGTRLTVT.